This T cell receptor beta chain was identified in a study of blood T cells in healthy people across ages. The overall study: Template switching picked up about one barcoded beta molecule for each two T cells. Findings of the study overall: Underestimates were what the diversity estimates from one million T cells were considered to be.

Each sample gave at least 6 million isolated PBMCs. It was with a sample-barcoded 5' primer and a J-beta primer mix that a second PCR of roughly 7 to 11 cycles was run. Each cDNA molecule, via a template-switch adaptor with 12 random nucleotides, was tagged. MiXCR was run by TCRdb on the 5' RACE reads, yielding one entry per CDR3 protein. The table records 1.5 million to 1.8 million distinct CDR3 sequences, under 55% of them present only once. This clonotype was observed once. Its cognate antigen is unknown. This clonotype originated in a woman younger than 35 in good health. Source material: blood.

This CDR3 is CASSSWTGTISGNTIYF. CDR3 nucleotides: TGTGCCAGCAGCTCATGGACAGGGACGATCTCTGGAAACACCATATATTTT. The J gene is TRBJ1-3, the V gene TRBV9, with TRBD1 matching over 8 bases. CDR3 length: 17 residues. J lost 0 bases, V lost 4 bases, and 9 bases had no gene match. CDR1 is SGDLS, CDR2 YYNGEE, per germline.